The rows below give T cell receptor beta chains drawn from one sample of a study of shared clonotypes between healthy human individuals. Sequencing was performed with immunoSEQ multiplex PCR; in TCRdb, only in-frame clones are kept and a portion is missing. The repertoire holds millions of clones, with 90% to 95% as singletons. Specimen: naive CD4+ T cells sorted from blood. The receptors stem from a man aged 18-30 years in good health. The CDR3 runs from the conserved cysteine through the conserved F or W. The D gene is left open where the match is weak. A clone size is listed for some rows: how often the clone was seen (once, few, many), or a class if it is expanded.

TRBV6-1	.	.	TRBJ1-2	CASRPTGSYGYTF	TGTGCCAGCAGACCCACAGGGAGCTATGGCTACACCTTC
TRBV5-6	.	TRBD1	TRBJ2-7	CASSLGGTGAPYEQYF	TGTGCCAGCAGCTTGGGGGGGACAGGCGCACCCTACGAGCAGTACTTC
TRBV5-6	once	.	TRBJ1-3	CASSLGQAPYSSGNTIYF	TGTGCCAGCAGCTTGGGCCAGGCACCTTACTCTTCTGGAAACACCATATATTTT
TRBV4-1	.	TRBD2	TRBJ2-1	CASSQDGTSGSSRYNEQFF	TGCGCCAGCAGCCAAGATGGAACTAGCGGGAGCTCCCGATACAATGAGCAGTTCTTC
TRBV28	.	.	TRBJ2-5	CASSLSAWVSQYF	TGTGCCAGCAGTTTATCGGCGTGGGTGTCCCAGTACTTC
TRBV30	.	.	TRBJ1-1	CAWSVQGAGTEAFF	TGTGCCTGGAGTGTACAGGGAGCGGGCACTGAAGCTTTCTTT
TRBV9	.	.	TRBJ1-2	CASSVAEQALNYGYTF	TGTGCCAGCAGCGTAGCGGAACAGGCCCTTAACTATGGCTACACCTTC
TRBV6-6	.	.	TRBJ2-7	CASSQTNEQYF	TGTGCCAGCAGTCAGACGAACGAGCAGTACTTC
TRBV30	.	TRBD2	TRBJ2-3	CACLSGGPSSNTQYF	TGTGCCTGCCTTAGCGGGGGGCCAAGTTCGAATACGCAGTATTTT
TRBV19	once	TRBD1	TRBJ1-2	CASSIRGQGVYGYTF	TGTGCCAGTAGTATAAGGGGACAGGGGGTCTATGGCTACACCTTC
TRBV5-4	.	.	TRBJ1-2	CASSPTPTNYGYTF	TGTGCCAGCAGCCCCACTCCCACCAACTATGGCTACACCTTC
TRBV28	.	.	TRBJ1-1	CASIGFDKGAFF	TGTGCCAGCATAGGTTTTGACAAAGGAGCTTTCTTT
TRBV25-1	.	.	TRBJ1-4	CASSEPGPTNEKLFF	TGTGCCAGCAGTGAACCGGGTCCTACTAATGAAAAACTGTTTTTT
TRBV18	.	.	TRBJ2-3	CASSPITTDTQYF	TGTGCCAGCTCACCAATTACCACAGATACGCAGTATTTT
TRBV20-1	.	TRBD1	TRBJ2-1	CSTDRASGQFF	TGCAGTACCGACAGGGCTTCAGGGCAGTTCTTC
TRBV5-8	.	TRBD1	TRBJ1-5	CASSPRDRGGVKRGNQPQHF	TGTGCCAGCAGCCCCCGCGATCGAGGGGGCGTGAAGAGGGGCAATCAGCCCCAGCATTTT
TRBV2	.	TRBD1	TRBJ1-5	CASTEDRAYQPQHF	TGTGCCAGCACTGAGGACAGGGCATATCAGCCCCAGCATTTT
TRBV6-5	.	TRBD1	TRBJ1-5	CASRATGGSNQPQHF	TGTGCCAGCAGAGCCACAGGGGGTTCGAATCAGCCCCAGCATTTT
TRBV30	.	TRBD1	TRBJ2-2	CAWTQGPGELFF	TGTGCCTGGACACAGGGGCCCGGGGAGCTGTTTTTT
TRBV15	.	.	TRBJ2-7	CATSRARGSSYEQYF	TGTGCCACCAGCAGAGCTAGAGGGAGCTCCTACGAGCAGTACTTC
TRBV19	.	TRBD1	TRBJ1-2	CASIGSGQGARYGYTF	TGTGCCAGTATAGGTTCCGGGCAGGGGGCCCGGTATGGCTACACCTTC
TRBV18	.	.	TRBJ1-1	CASSPAGNTEAFF	TGTGCCAGCTCACCCGCGGGGAACACTGAAGCTTTCTTT
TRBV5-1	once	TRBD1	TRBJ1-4	CASSTGQFNEKLFF	TGCGCCAGCAGCACGGGACAGTTTAATGAAAAACTGTTTTTT
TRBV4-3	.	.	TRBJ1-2	CASSAHTGVFYGYTF	TGCGCCAGCAGCGCCCATACTGGAGTTTTCTATGGCTACACCTTC
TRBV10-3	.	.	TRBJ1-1	CAISTGTEAFF	TGTGCCATCTCAACGGGGACTGAAGCTTTCTTT
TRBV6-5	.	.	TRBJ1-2	CASSYGQVGYGSTF	.
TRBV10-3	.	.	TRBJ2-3	CAITGARGWGTDTQYF	TGTGCCATCACCGGGGCCCGGGGGTGGGGCACAGATACGCAGTATTTT
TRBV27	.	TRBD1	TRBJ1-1	CASRYRGSTEAFF	TGTGCCAGCAGATACAGGGGCAGCACTGAAGCTTTCTTT
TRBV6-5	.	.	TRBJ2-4	CASSYSWQGAKNIQYF	TGTGCCAGCAGTTACTCCTGGCAGGGGGCCAAAAACATTCAGTACTTC
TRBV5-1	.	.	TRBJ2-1	CASSLAVSISYNEQFF	TGCGCCAGCAGCCTGGCGGTATCTATATCCTACAATGAGCAGTTCTTC
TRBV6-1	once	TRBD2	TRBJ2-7	CATYKPGGTYEQYF	TGTGCCACTTACAAACCGGGAGGGACCTACGAGCAGTACTTC
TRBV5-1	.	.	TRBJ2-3	CASSFSTGPPTSDTQYF	TGCGCCAGCAGCTTTAGCACTGGTCCACCTACATCGGATACGCAGTATTTT
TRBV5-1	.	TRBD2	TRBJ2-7	CASSWGLADLRDEQYF	TGCGCCAGCAGCTGGGGACTAGCGGACCTACGAGACGAGCAGTACTTC
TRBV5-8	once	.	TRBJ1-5	CASSEGIRNQPQHF	TGTGCCAGCAGCGAGGGAATTAGGAATCAGCCCCAGCATTTT
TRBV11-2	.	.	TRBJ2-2	CASSLEVIGELFF	TGTGCCAGCAGCTTAGAGGTGATCGGGGAGCTGTTTTTT
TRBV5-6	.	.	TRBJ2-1	CASSLRAVRLDEQFF	TGTGCCAGCAGCCTCCGTGCGGTGCGACTCGATGAGCAGTTCTTC
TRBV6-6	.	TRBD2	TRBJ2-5	CASKLAGGTETQYF	TGTGCCAGCAAACTAGCGGGGGGGACGGAGACCCAGTACTTC
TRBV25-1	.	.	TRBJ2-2	CASIWGFGYTGELFF	TGTGCCAGCATTTGGGGATTTGGATACACCGGGGAGCTGTTTTTT
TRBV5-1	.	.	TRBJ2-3	CASSFQEGLADTQYF	TGCGCCAGCAGCTTTCAGGAGGGGCTCGCAGATACGCAGTATTTT
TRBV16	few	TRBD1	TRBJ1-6	CASRSRGTGYNSPLHF	TGTGCCAGCAGAAGTCGGGGGACAGGGTATAATTCACCCCTCCACTTT
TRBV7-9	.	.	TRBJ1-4	CASSPGPTNEKLFF	TGTGCCAGCAGCCCTGGCCCAACTAATGAAAAACTGTTTTTT
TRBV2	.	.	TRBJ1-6	CASSDLGGTSYNSPLHF	TGTGCCAGCAGTGATTTGGGGGGTACATCCTATAATTCACCCCTCCACTTT
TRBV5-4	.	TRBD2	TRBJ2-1	CASSPGLAEQFF	TGTGCCAGCAGTCCTGGACTAGCCGAGCAGTTCTTC
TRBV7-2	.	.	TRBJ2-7	CASSPFSRVGYEQYF	TGTGCCAGCAGCCCATTCTCCAGGGTAGGTTACGAGCAGTACTTC
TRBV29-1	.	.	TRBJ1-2	CSVLDFYGYTF	TGCAGCGTTCTGGATTTCTATGGCTACACCTTC
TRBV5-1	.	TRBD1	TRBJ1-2	CASGQTGAYGYTF	TGCGCCAGCGGTCAGACAGGGGCCTATGGCTACACCTTC
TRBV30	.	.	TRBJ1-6	CAWSMLNSPLHF	TGTGCCTGGAGTATGTTGAATTCACCCCTCCACTTT
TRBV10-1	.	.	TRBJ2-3	CASSESRQYTDTQYF	TGCGCCAGCAGTGAGTCCCGCCAGTACACAGATACGCAGTATTTT
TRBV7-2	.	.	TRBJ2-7	CASSSRPAAEQYF	TGTGCCAGCAGTTCCCGGCCGGCGGCCGAGCAGTACTTC
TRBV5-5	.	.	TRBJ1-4	CASSLVSATVSNEKLFF	TGTGCCAGCAGCTTGGTGTCGGCGACGGTATCTAATGAAAAACTGTTTTTT
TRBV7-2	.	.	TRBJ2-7	CASSFADFSDEQYF	TGTGCCAGCAGCTTCGCGGATTTTAGTGACGAGCAGTACTTC
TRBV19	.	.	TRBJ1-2	CASSLYYTGNYGYTF	TGTGCCAGTAGTCTCTATTACACAGGAAACTATGGCTACACCTTC
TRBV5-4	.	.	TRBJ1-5	CASSLDRDQPQHF	TGTGCCAGCAGCTTGGATCGTGATCAGCCCCAGCATTTT
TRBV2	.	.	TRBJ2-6	CASTLGRGSGANVLTF	TGTGCCAGCACCCTAGGACGGGGCTCTGGGGCCAACGTCCTGACTTTC
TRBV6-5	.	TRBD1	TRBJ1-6	CASRTGTANSPLHF	TGTGCCAGCAGAACCGGGACAGCAAATTCACCCCTCCACTTT
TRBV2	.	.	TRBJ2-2	CASSEDRVEYTGELFF	TGTGCCAGCAGTGAAGACAGGGTGGAGTACACCGGGGAGCTGTTTTTT
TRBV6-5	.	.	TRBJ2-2	CASSDEGRGELFF	TGTGCCAGCAGCGATGAGGGTCGCGGGGAGCTGTTTTTT